A single sample is the source of the 10 T cell receptor beta chains below, sequenced in a study of control samples from healthy donors and cancer patients. Here immunoSEQ multiplex PCR was the method, and the copy in TCRdb shows in-frame clones only, minus some. This table holds roughly 18,000 clones, around 84% found once. The specimen sequenced was PBMCs. These receptors were taken from an older woman with lung cancer.

V and J are TRBV11-2 and TRBJ2-7; D gene uncertain. This CDR3 has 13 residues. The germline CDR1 and CDR2 sequences are SGHAT and FQNNGV. V lost 1 base to trimming and J lost 2 bases, with 6 bases between them. CDR3 residues: CASSLGPPYEQYF. The CDR3, as DNA: TGTGCCAGCAGCTTAGGGCCACCCTACGAGCAGTACTTC. The full variable domain, with the rest looked up from reference TRBV11-2 and TRBJ2-7, is EAGVAQSPRYKIIEKRQSVAFWCNPISGHATLYWYQQILGQGPKLLIQFQNNGVVDDSQLPKDRFSAERLKGVDSTLKIQPAKLEDSAVYLCASSLGPPYEQYFGPGTRLTVT.

The chain has TRBV19 and TRBJ2-7; 9 positions agree with TRBD1. CDR1 is LNHDA and CDR2 is SQIVND in the germline V gene (reference sequence). V trimming: 7 bases; J trimming: 1 base; junction bases outside the gene matches: 8. This CDR3 is 15 amino acids long. The CDR3 here is CASTSPGQGSYEQYF. The CDR3 nucleotides read TGTGCCAGTACCAGCCCGGGACAGGGTTCCTACGAGCAGTACTTC.

The chain carries TRBV7-8 and TRBJ2-7; D call uncertain. The CDR3 is 14 amino acids. Germline V gene lookup returns CDR1 SGHVS and CDR2 FQNEAQ. Deletions cut 3 bases from V and 0 bases from J, with 9 bases between. In nucleotides, the CDR3 is TGTGCCAGCAGCTTCTCGACTGGCTCCTACGAGCAGTACTTC. It is translated as CASSFSTGSYEQYF.

V gene TRBV7-3 combines with J gene TRBJ2-3; 7 nucleotides line up with TRBD2. Trimming removed 2 bases from V and 2 bases from J; junction bases left unmatched: 4. The CDR3 sequence is 15 residues long. Germline V gives CDR1 SGHTA, CDR2 FQGTGA. Here the CDR3 DNA reads TGTGCCAGCAGCTTAGGGGCGGGAGCCACAGATACGCAGTATTTT. This translates into CASSLGAGATDTQYF.

This chain uses TRBV5-1 with TRBJ2-5, with D tentatively TRBD1 (6 bases). The CDR3 is 15 amino acids. Trimming pared 2 bases from V and 2 bases from J, leaving 13 bases between. The germline V gene has CDR1 SGHRS and CDR2 YFSETQ. CDR3 nucleotide sequence: TGCGCCAGCAGCTTATTGACAGGTGATCAAGAGACCCAGTACTTC. Translated, it gives CASSLLTGDQETQYF.

The genes are TRBV28 and TRBJ1-2, with D hard to call. The CDR3 sequence is 12 residues long. V dropped 7 bases and J dropped 3 bases, with 9 bases sitting between them. Germline CDR1 reads MDHEN; CDR2 reads SYDVKM. The CDR3 region is CASNQADYGYTF. The CDR3, as DNA: TGTGCCAGCAACCAGGCGGACTATGGCTACACCTTC.

The chain links TRBV29-1 to TRBJ2-7; D perhaps matches TRBD1 (6 bases). The CDR3 loop spans 12 amino acids. CDR1 and CDR2 (germline): SQVTM, ANQGSEA. V lost 4 bases to trimming and J lost 9 bases, with 16 bases between them. In nucleotides, the CDR3 is TGCAGCGTTGTACAGGGTCAGAGGGGGCAGTACTTC. Its protein is CSVVQGQRGQYF.

This chain joins TRBV28 and TRBJ1-4; no definite D call. Trimming took 6 bases from V and 5 from J, leaving 13 bases between them. Germline V CDR1 and CDR2: MDHEN, SYDVKM. This CDR3 has 14 residues. CDR3 protein: CASRNPSQNEKLFF. DNA of the CDR3: TGTGCCAGCAGAAATCCCTCACAAAATGAAAAACTGTTTTTT. The complete variable domain, with remaining parts taken from reference TRBV28 and TRBJ1-4, reads DVKVTQSSRYLVKRTGEKVFLECVQDMDHENMFWYRQDPGLGLRLIYFSYDVKMKEKGDIPEGYSVSREKKERFSLILESASTNQTSMYLCASRNPSQNEKLFFGSGTQLSVL.

The chain is built from TRBV19 and TRBJ1-2; 8 nucleotides align to TRBD1. V trimming: 7 bases; J trimming: 5 bases; junction bases outside the gene matches: 3. Looked up from germline, CDR1 is LNHDA and CDR2 is SQIVND (reference sequence). The CDR3 loop spans 12 amino acids. CDR3 nucleotide sequence: TGTGCCAGTACCCGGACAGGGTATGGCTACACCTTC. This translates into CASTRTGYGYTF.

V usage is TRBV30 and J usage is TRBJ1-2; D gene ambiguous. The CDR3 is 11 residues long. CDR1 is GTSNPN, CDR2 SVGIG, per germline (reference sequence). Deletions cut 0 bases from V and 12 bases from J, with 11 bases between. The CDR3, as DNA: TGTGCCTGGAGTGTCGCAAGGGCAAACACCTTC. Protein: CAWSVARANTF. The full variable domain, with the rest looked up from reference TRBV30 and TRBJ1-2, is SQTIHQWPATLVQPVGSPLSLECTVEGTSNPNLYWYRQAAGRGLQLLFYSVGIGQISSEVPQNLSASRPQDRQFILSSKKLLLSDSGFYLCAWSVARANTFGSGTRLTVV.